This TCR beta chain is from a study of CD8+ T cells in alopecia areata. The treatment: oral pan-JAK inhibitor, 5-10 mg twice daily. Germline CDR1 SGHAT, CDR2 FQNNGV. The CDR3 has 16 amino acids. V was shortened by 1 base and J by 3 bases, with 16 bases between the two germline ends. Isolated RNA was reverse transcribed into cDNA used as the sequencing template. Generated by immunoSEQ multiplex PCR, the TCRdb table keeps only in-frame clones and is missing some. This sample yields about 180,000 clones, of which about 55% are seen a single time; less than 14% belongs to the top ten. The TCR was taken from a human donor with alopecia areata. The sample was CD8+ T cells sorted from blood, taken at week 24, from a patient treated with tofacitinib. The chain carries TRBV11-2 and TRBJ2-7; TRBD1 is a possible D gene (6 bases). The CDR3 spells CASSLAAGDQSYEQYF. CDR3 DNA sequence: TGTGCCAGCAGCTTAGCAGCAGGGGATCAAAGCTACGAGCAGTACTTC. Together with reference TRBV11-2 and TRBJ2-7, the CDR3 gives the full variable domain: EAGVAQSPRYKIIEKRQSVAFWCNPISGHATLYWYQQILGQGPKLLIQFQNNGVVDDSQLPKDRFSAERLKGVDSTLKIQPAKLEDSAVYLCASSLAAGDQSYEQYFGPGTRLTVT.